This entry lists 10 T cell receptor beta chains sequenced from one sample in a study of cytomegalovirus exposure and HLA in healthy donors. Measured with immunoSEQ multiplex PCR; TCRdb has only the in-frame clones, and not every one. Of under 250,000 clones in the sample, roughly 87% are singletons; the top ten hold 2%. Material: PBMCs. The receptors here all came from a woman aged 18-35 years in good health and CMV-seropositive.

This clone showed up just once. This chain connects TRBV9 to TRBJ1-5; no clear D gene. CDR3 length: 14 residues. V was cut by 4 bases and J by 1 base, with 9 bases left in between. Germline CDR1 is SGDLS and CDR2 is YYNGEE. CDR3 nucleotides: TGTGCCAGCAGCAAGGGAGGGAGCAATCAGCCCCAGCATTTT. Protein: CASSKGGSNQPQHF.

The genes are TRBV7-9 and TRBJ1-2; 9 bases align to TRBD1. The CDR3 length is 16 residues. CDR1 SEHNR and CDR2 FQNEAQ come from the germline V gene (reference sequence). Trimming at V came to 5 bases and at J to 4 bases, leaving 11 bases not matched to a gene. The CDR3: CASSTGQGPMVYGYTF. In DNA, the CDR3 is TGTGCCAGCAGCACCGGACAGGGGCCTATGGTCTATGGCTACACCTTC.

This rearrangement joins TRBV9 to TRBJ2-7; TRBD2 is a possible D gene (6 bases). This CDR3 spans 15 amino acids. V dropped 0 bases and J dropped 3 bases, with 13 bases sitting between them. Germline values: CDR1 SGDLS, CDR2 YYNGEE. The CDR3 bases are TGTGCCAGCAGCGTAGGGCCGGGAGTAAACTACGAGCAGTACTTC. It specifies CASSVGPGVNYEQYF. Full variable domain (missing parts from reference TRBV9 and TRBJ2-7): DSGVTQTPKHLITATGQRVTLRCSPRSGDLSVYWYQQSLDQGLQFLIQYYNGEERAKGNILERFSAQQFPDLHSELNLSSLELGDSALYFCASSVGPGVNYEQYFGPGTRLTVT.

V and J are TRBV6-4 and TRBJ1-1; no clear D gene. Germline CDR1 and CDR2: MRHNA and SNTAGT. V lost 9 bases and J 3 bases, leaving 20 bases between the germline ends. The CDR3 is made up of 15 amino acids. DNA for the CDR3: TGTGCCAGTTCCCCGGACGGAGGAGTCGACACTGAAGCTTTCTTT. It specifies CASSPDGGVDTEAFF.

This chain connects TRBV2 to TRBJ2-1, with TRBD1 identical over 8 bases. V was clipped by 6 bases and J by 6 bases; unmatched bases: 13. The CDR3 loop spans 16 amino acids. Germline V gene lookup returns CDR1 SNHLY and CDR2 FYNNEI. CDR3 bases: TGTGCCAGCAGCCCACGCCGGGACAGGAGGGTCAATGAGCAGTTCTTC. Its protein product is CASSPRRDRRVNEQFF.

The rearrangement joins TRBV6-1 to TRBJ1-2; 9 nucleotides agree with TRBD1. CDR3 size: 15 residues. After removal of 2 bases from V and 3 bases from J, the junction contained 4 bases not matched to a gene. From germline, CDR1 is MNHNS and CDR2 SASEGT. CDR3 DNA sequence: TGTGCCAGCAGTGAACCGGGACAGGGATACTATGGCTACACCTTC. It specifies CASSEPGQGYYGYTF.

The chain has TRBV11-3 and TRBJ2-2, with D possibly matching TRBD1 (6 bases). V lost 5 bases to trimming and J lost 4 bases, with 8 bases between them. The CDR3 length is 13 residues. CDR1 is SGHNT and CDR2 is YENEEA in the germline V gene. CDR3 bases: TGTGCCAGCAGCGCGGACAGCACCGGGGAGCTGTTTTTT. Its protein is CASSADSTGELFF.

This rearrangement joins TRBV19 to TRBJ1-4, with a weak D call TRBD1 (6 bases). This CDR3 has 13 residues. Per the germline V gene, CDR1 is LNHDA and CDR2 is SQIVND (reference sequence). With 6 bases removed from V and 7 bases from J, the gap between germline ends came to 12 bases. The CDR3 loop is CASSPGGAEKLFF. In DNA, the CDR3 is TGTGCCAGTAGCCCGGGGGGGGCTGAAAAACTGTTTTTT.

The rearrangement joins TRBV28 to TRBJ1-2; possible D gene TRBD1, 5 bases. Germline values: CDR1 MDHEN, CDR2 SYDVKM. The CDR3 consists of 12 residues. The V and J ends lost 3 bases and 5 bases respectively, with 7 bases between them. In nucleotides, the CDR3 is TGTGCCAGCAGTTTGGGGCGGTATGGCTACACCTTC. It codes for CASSLGRYGYTF.

The rearrangement joins TRBV5-8 to TRBJ1-1; the D is unclear. Per germline, CDR1 SGHTS and CDR2 YDEGEE. Between the trimmed V and J ends, which lost 7 bases and 4 bases, there was a span of 11 bases. The CDR3 totals 12 residues. The CDR3 DNA follows: TGTGCCAGCGTAAAGCGGGCCACTGAAGCTTTCTTT. Its protein is CASVKRATEAFF.